This is a list of T cell receptor beta chains from one sample in a study of T cells in Graves' hyperthyroidism and ophthalmopathy. TCRdb processed the multiplex PCR reads anew with MiXCR; each CDR3 protein has one entry. Counted here are about 290,000 distinct CDR3 sequences, roughly 18% occurring once; the ten biggest clones make up approximately 35%. The source material was blood. The receptors were gathered from a man aged 50 or older with Graves' ophthalmopathy. The CDR3 runs from the conserved cysteine through the conserved F or W.

V,CDR3
TRBV10-3,CAIGGAGGSYEQYF
TRBV5-1,CASSLGVGETQYF
TRBV5-5,CASSFGPGGRYTDTQYF
TRBV2,CASSGDLQETQYF
TRBV3-1,CASSQGTASNQPQHF
TRBV20-1,CSADSERTRSTDTQYF
TRBV9,CASTKREGQTDTQYF
TRBV20-1,CSARIQNAKNIQYF
TRBV28,CASRTSGETQYF
TRBV29-1,CSVEDPHSSSTDTQYF
TRBV5-1,CASSPGPGDTQYF
TRBV4-1,CASSGPRASAGYQETQYF
TRBV5-1,CASNTGGAASEQYF
TRBV7-8,CASSHRAGDQPQHF
TRBV12-3/TRBV12-4,CASSLRLAGQYNEQFF
TRBV19,CASSRPTSGAVEDTQYF
TRBV6-9,CASSHRGGTYEQYF
TRBV20-1,CSASGPSARHYEQYF
TRBV4-2,CASSQDRTGLNTEAFF
TRBV5-1,CASSLDPDRNNEQFF
TRBV18,CASSPERPEQFF
TRBV9,CASSVEPGSYNEQFF
TRBV7-9,CASSLYSSGLAKNIQYF
TRBV19,CASSRTSGRNEQYF
TRBV24-1,CATSDRRRTDTQYF
TRBV28,CASSYRNTIYF
TRBV7-9,CASSHPLTYYEQYF
TRBV11-2,CASSLDRGRGGLAGGRQETQYF
TRBV19,CASRGTGITGELFF
TRBV27,CASSPERGPNQPQHF
TRBV10-1,CASSESHRGYEQYF
TRBV7-3,CASSLQGANTEAFF
TRBV6-1,CASSYTPGQGYGYTF
TRBV9,CASSVSAGEATDTQYF
TRBV6-1,CASSQYVTNEKLFF
TRBV28,CASDRPGGQPQHF
TRBV3-1,CASSQAAGATQYF
TRBV18,CASSTGTPSTDTQYF
TRBV4-2,CASSQDSGADTQYF
TRBV5-1,CASSGVGNSPLHF
TRBV5-1,CASSLETADTGELFF
TRBV28,CASSSSTSGSHNEQFF
TRBV27,CASSPSQGNTQYF
TRBV2,CASSERRTGVYNEQFF
TRBV27,CASSLGVDRAADEQYF
TRBV12-3/TRBV12-4,CASTLEDSSNYGYTF
TRBV10-3,CAIGTGENYGYTF
TRBV9,CASSVEGEGETQYF
TRBV9,CASSVGTGTNQPQHF
TRBV30,CARSGNQPQHF
TRBV24-1,CATSDLQNPQRDYEQYF
TRBV7-6,CASSPGEGSNSPLHF
TRBV20-1,CSASTGTVYEQYF
TRBV24-1,CATQLQETTYEQYF
TRBV19,CASSRVTEAFF